A single sample is the source of the 32 T cell receptor beta chains below, sequenced in a study of Ad26.COV2.S vaccination and SARS-CoV-2 variants. Treatment defined: 15 to 20 received Ad26.COV2.S at low or high dose, single or two shots; about 5 received placebo; per-sample allocation not given. After the first vaccine or placebo injection, samples were drawn on day 63. TCRdb's copy holds only in-frame clones and misses some; the assay was immunoSEQ multiplex PCR. The sample yields 350,000 to 450,000 clones, around 90% seen once. Here the sequenced sample was peripheral blood, taken in a trial of Ad26.COV2.S vaccine versus placebo. Receptor source: a person aged 18-60 years who received the Ad26.COV2.S COVID-19 vaccine or a placebo.

The V and J genes are TRBV7-2 and TRBJ2-1, with 7 positions matching TRBD2. Germline V lookup: CDR1 SGHTA, CDR2 FQGNSA. Losses at the gene ends were 4 bases for V and 4 bases for J; bases not matched to a gene: 10. This CDR3 has 16 residues. CDR3 protein: CASSSRGSGPYNEQFF. The CDR3 DNA sequence: TGTGCCAGCAGCTCTCGAGGTAGCGGGCCTTACAATGAGCAGTTCTTC.

The rearrangement joins TRBV7-3 to TRBJ2-7, with 8 bases identical to TRBD1. The CDR3 has 15 amino acids. The germline V gene encodes CDR1 SGHTA and CDR2 FQGTGA. V lost 1 base and J lost 5; bases outside the gene matches: 7. The CDR3 DNA sequence: TGTGCCAGCAGCTTAAACCCAGGACAGGGACACGAGCAGTACTTC. It is translated as CASSLNPGQGHEQYF.

This clone was seen only once. This sequence joins TRBV5-1 and TRBJ2-7; 12 nucleotides line up with TRBD2. Germline CDR1 SGHRS, CDR2 YFSETQ. V gave up 3 bases and J gave up 5 bases; unmatched junction bases: 9. The CDR3 length is 16 residues. CDR3 bases: TGCGCCAGCAGCTGGCGACTAGCGGGGGTTTCTGACGAGCAGTACTTC. This translates into CASSWRLAGVSDEQYF.

The chain uses TRBV14 and TRBJ1-3; D gene unclear. V dropped 1 base and J dropped 0 bases, with 13 bases sitting between them. This CDR3 has 17 residues. Germline V gene lookup returns CDR1 SGHDN and CDR2 FVKESK. The CDR3 reads CASSQVSVGSSGNTIYF. The CDR3 nucleotides read TGTGCCAGCAGCCAAGTCTCCGTCGGGAGCTCTGGAAACACCATATATTTT. Based on the CDR3 plus reference TRBV14 and TRBJ1-3, the full variable domain is EAGVTQFPSHSVIEKGQTVTLRCDPISGHDNLYWYRRVMGKEIKFLLHFVKESKQDESGMPNNRFLAERTGGTYSTLKVQPAELEDSGVYFCASSQVSVGSSGNTIYFGEGSWLTVV.

This chain uses TRBV6-2 or TRBV6-3 with TRBJ1-5, with 7 bases lining up with TRBD1. The V and J ends lost 6 bases and 1 base, in that order; junction bases with no gene match: 15. The CDR3 is made up of 18 amino acids. CDR1 and CDR2 (germline): MNHEY, SVGEGT. DNA of the CDR3: TGTGCCAGCAGCCCTCTCGGGGGAGGGGGCATGAGCAATCAGCCCCAGCATTTT. Translated: CASSPLGGGGMSNQPQHF.

The CDR3 here is CASSGQGGPHNEQFF. Written as DNA, the CDR3 is TGTGCCAGCAGCGGGCAGGGAGGGCCACACAATGAGCAGTTCTTC. The chain recombines TRBV5-4 with TRBJ2-1, with TRBD2 matching over 7 bases. V was clipped by 4 bases and J by 5 bases; unmatched bases: 9. Per the germline V gene, CDR1 is SGHNT and CDR2 is YYREEE (reference sequence). This CDR3 has 15 residues.

The chain uses TRBV6-5 and TRBJ2-7; D is perhaps TRBD2 (5 bases). Per the germline V gene, CDR1 is MNHEY and CDR2 is SVGAGI. V was trimmed by 5 bases and J by 3 bases, leaving 11 bases between them. This CDR3 region has 13 residues. For the CDR3, the DNA is TGTGCCAGCAGTCCCCTCGGGGTCTACGAGCAGTACTTC. It is translated as CASSPLGVYEQYF.

The genes are TRBV5-1 and TRBJ2-7; 9 bases align to TRBD2. This CDR3 has 14 amino acids. CDR1 and CDR2 from the germline V gene are SGHRS and YFSETQ. Trimming removed 4 bases from V and 2 bases from J; junction bases left unmatched: 4. The CDR3 here is CASSPRTSAYEQYF. CDR3 nucleotide sequence: TGCGCCAGCAGCCCCCGGACTAGCGCCTACGAGCAGTACTTC. The full variable domain, rest sourced from reference TRBV5-1 and TRBJ2-7, is KAGVTQTPRYLIKTRGQQVTLSCSPISGHRSVSWYQQTPGQGLQFLFEYFSETQRNKGNFPGRFSGRQFSNSRSEMNVSTLELGDSALYLCASSPRTSAYEQYFGPGTRLTVT.

The genes are TRBV5-4 and TRBJ2-2, with D maybe TRBD1 (5 bases). The CDR3 totals 15 residues. CDR1 and CDR2 (germline): SGHNT, YYREEE (reference sequence). V was clipped by 2 bases and J by 1 base, with 9 bases between them. The CDR3 sequence is CASSLSTGNTGELFF. The CDR3 region has the DNA TGTGCCAGCAGCTTAAGCACAGGGAACACCGGGGAGCTGTTTTTT.

The V gene is TRBV4-2, the J gene TRBJ2-7; D unresolved. V gave up 3 bases and J gave up 4 bases, with 16 bases separating them. Germline V gene sequence: CDR1 LGHNA, CDR2 YNFKEQ. The CDR3 covers 15 residues. CDR3 nucleotides: TGTGCCAGCAGCCAGGGTCGCGGAATCCAGTACGAGCAGTACTTC. Protein sequence: CASSQGRGIQYEQYF.

V is TRBV5-1 and J is TRBJ2-3; TRBD1 matches at 11 bases. The CDR3 consists of 13 residues. With V trimmed by 4 bases and J by 5 bases, 0 bases remained unmatched. In germline, CDR1 is SGHRS, CDR2 YFSETQ. The CDR3 reads CASSGTGGDTQYF. In DNA, the CDR3 is TGCGCCAGCAGCGGGACAGGGGGAGATACGCAGTATTTT. Full variable domain (remainder filled in from reference TRBV5-1 and TRBJ2-3): KAGVTQTPRYLIKTRGQQVTLSCSPISGHRSVSWYQQTPGQGLQFLFEYFSETQRNKGNFPGRFSGRQFSNSRSEMNVSTLELGDSALYLCASSGTGGDTQYFGPGTRLTVL.

Written as DNA, the CDR3 is TGTGCCAGCAGTTACGGGCAGTATAGCAATCAGCCCCAGCATTTT. As protein: CASSYGQYSNQPQHF. The chain couples TRBV6-5 to TRBJ1-5; D is uncertain. Trimming removed 2 bases from V and 0 bases from J, with 8 bases in between. There are 15 residues in the CDR3. Germline values: CDR1 MNHEY, CDR2 SVGAGI.

The chain combines TRBV5-1 with TRBJ2-2; D is ambiguous. This CDR3 has 16 residues. The germline V gene encodes CDR1 SGHRS and CDR2 YFSETQ. V lost 0 bases and J lost 0, with 9 bases in between. The CDR3 here is CASSLVGFANTGELFF. CDR3 bases: TGCGCCAGCAGCTTGGTCGGTTTCGCGAACACCGGGGAGCTGTTTTTT.

J is TRBJ1-6 and V is TRBV30, with a possible D match to TRBD1 (5 bases). V lost 2 bases and J lost 8, with 7 bases in between. This CDR3 has 12 amino acids. The V gene's germline CDR1 is GTSNPN and CDR2 SVGIG (reference sequence). CDR3 region: CAWSRGYSPLHF. CDR3 DNA sequence: TGTGCCTGGAGTAGGGGTTATTCACCCCTCCACTTT.

This rearrangement joins TRBV29-1 to TRBJ2-4; no clear D gene. Germline-derived CDR1 and CDR2 are SQVTM and ANQGSEA. Trimming left V 7 bases short and J 2 bases short, with 15 bases between. The CDR3 length is 14 residues. The CDR3 here is CSAGRGGTKNIQYF. CDR3 bases: TGCAGCGCTGGGCGAGGTGGTACCAAAAACATTCAGTACTTC.

A word on this clone: The sample has other DNA sequences that encode this CDR3 too. This chain connects TRBV5-1 to TRBJ2-3; 8 bases fit TRBD2. V lost 4 bases and J lost 0; bases outside the gene matches: 4. The CDR3 sequence is 15 residues long. CDR1 SGHRS and CDR2 YFSETQ come from the germline V gene. Written as DNA, the CDR3 is TGCGCCAGCAGCCCTCGGACTAGCAGCACAGATACGCAGTATTTT. Protein: CASSPRTSSTDTQYF.

V and J are TRBV18 and TRBJ2-7; 7 positions agree with TRBD2. This CDR3 is 15 amino acids long. Germline loops: CDR1 KGHSH, CDR2 LQKENI. V was pared by 3 bases and J by 9 bases, with 14 bases of the junction left unmatched. CDR3 amino acids: CASSPTRGESVGQYF. CDR3 DNA: TGTGCCAGCTCACCTACCCGGGGGGAGTCGGTTGGGCAGTACTTC. Filled out from reference TRBV18 and TRBJ2-7, the complete variable domain reads NAGVMQNPRHLVRRRGQEARLRCSPMKGHSHVYWYRQLPEEGLKFMVYLQKENIIDESGMPKERFSAEFPKEGPSILRIQQVVRGDSAAYFCASSPTRGESVGQYFGPGTRLTVT.

The V gene is TRBV4-2, the J gene TRBJ2-7; 7 bases align to TRBD2. Germline loops: CDR1 LGHNA, CDR2 YNFKEQ. The J segment lost 0 bases and the V segment lost 3 bases, leaving 5 bases of the junction unmatched. CDR3 length: 15 amino acids. CDR3 sequence (DNA): TGTGCCAGCAGCCATAGCCTAGCGGACTCCTACGAGCAGTACTTC. Its protein product is CASSHSLADSYEQYF.

The J gene is TRBJ1-2, the V gene TRBV19; the D gene is possibly TRBD1 (6 bases). Germline V CDR1 and CDR2: LNHDA, SQIVND (reference sequence). The CDR3 is made up of 14 amino acids. V was cut by 1 base and J by 8 bases, with 14 bases left in between. This CDR3 reads CASSIGNRVEGYTF. The CDR3, as DNA: TGTGCCAGTAGTATAGGTAACAGGGTGGAAGGCTACACCTTC.

This sequence joins TRBV6-6 and TRBJ2-6, with D hard to call. This CDR3 comprises 15 residues. Germline V gives CDR1 MNHNY, CDR2 SVGAGI (reference sequence). The ends were cut back, 4 bases at V and 0 bases at J, with 7 bases in the middle. For the CDR3, the DNA is TGTGCCAGCAGTTCCCAAAGCTCTGGGGCCAACGTCCTGACTTTC. It specifies CASSSQSSGANVLTF.

This clone was seen just once. The chain couples TRBV6-5 to TRBJ2-2; D unresolved. Germline V lookup: CDR1 MNHEY, CDR2 SVGAGI. Trimming left V 2 bases short and J 8 bases short, with 9 bases between. This CDR3 comprises 13 residues. For the CDR3, the DNA is TGTGCCAGCAGTTACAATGTTGCGGGGGAGCTGTTTTTT. Translating gives CASSYNVAGELFF.

This chain links TRBV5-1 with TRBJ2-7; 7 nucleotides match TRBD1. Losses at the gene ends were 4 bases for V and 2 bases for J; bases not matched to a gene: 6. CDR1 is SGHRS and CDR2 is YFSETQ in the germline V gene. This CDR3 is built from 14 residues. The CDR3 sequence: CASSPETGTYEQYF. In DNA form, the CDR3 reads TGCGCCAGCAGCCCCGAGACAGGGACCTACGAGCAGTACTTC.

V is TRBV24-1 and J is TRBJ1-1; no clear D. The CDR3 runs to 17 residues. The ends were cut back, 3 bases at V and 1 base at J, with 17 bases in the middle. Per germline, CDR1 KGHDR and CDR2 SFDVKD. The CDR3 reads CATSDEKLRPRNTEAFF. CDR3 nucleotides: TGTGCCACCAGTGATGAAAAACTCAGGCCCCGGAACACTGAAGCTTTCTTT.

The gene calls are TRBV30 and TRBJ2-3; 7 bases align to TRBD2. This CDR3 is built from 14 residues. The J segment lost 2 bases and the V segment lost 2 bases, leaving 4 bases of the junction unmatched. CDR1 and CDR2 from the germline V gene are GTSNPN and SVGIG (reference sequence). CDR3 loop: CAWSRGVLTDTQYF. Here the CDR3 DNA reads TGTGCCTGGAGTCGGGGGGTCCTCACAGATACGCAGTATTTT. The variable domain in full, completed from reference TRBV30 and TRBJ2-3, reads SQTIHQWPATLVQPVGSPLSLECTVEGTSNPNLYWYRQAAGRGLQLLFYSVGIGQISSEVPQNLSASRPQDRQFILSSKKLLLSDSGFYLCAWSRGVLTDTQYFGPGTRLTVL.

This sequence joins TRBV7-9 and TRBJ2-5, with D unclear. V was clipped by 8 bases and J by 2 bases, with 12 bases between them. Germline V gives CDR1 SEHNR, CDR2 FQNEAQ (reference sequence). This CDR3 is built from 13 residues. CDR3 amino acids: CASERTVQETQYF. In DNA, the CDR3 is TGTGCCAGCGAACGTACAGTTCAAGAGACCCAGTACTTC.

The J gene is TRBJ1-6, the V gene TRBV3-1 (or the pseudogene TRBV3-2); tentative D call: TRBD1 (5 bases). Trimming pared 0 bases from V and 4 bases from J, leaving 10 bases between. Germline CDR1 and CDR2: LGHDT and YNNKEL (reference sequence). The CDR3 covers 16 residues. The CDR3 DNA sequence: TGTGCCAGCAGCCAAGATACAGGCGTTTATAATTCACCCCTCCACTTT. It specifies CASSQDTGVYNSPLHF.

The V and J genes are TRBV6-2 or TRBV6-3 and TRBJ1-6; D gene unclear. Trimming cost V 5 bases and J 7 bases, with 9 bases left between them. This CDR3 is built from 13 residues. Germline assignment: CDR1 MNHEY and CDR2 SVGEGT. CDR3 sequence reads: CASSDLENSPLHF. CDR3 bases: TGTGCCAGCAGTGACCTAGAGAATTCACCCCTCCACTTT.

The chain recombines TRBV9 with TRBJ2-7; 8 bases are shared with TRBD1. This CDR3 is built from 14 residues. The trim removed 3 bases at V and 3 bases at J, leaving 5 bases unmatched. The V gene's germline CDR1 is SGDLS and CDR2 YYNGEE. CDR3 sequence reads: CASSATGVYYEQYF. CDR3 coding DNA: TGTGCCAGCAGCGCGACAGGGGTTTACTACGAGCAGTACTTC. The variable domain in full, completed from reference TRBV9 and TRBJ2-7, reads DSGVTQTPKHLITATGQRVTLRCSPRSGDLSVYWYQQSLDQGLQFLIQYYNGEERAKGNILERFSAQQFPDLHSELNLSSLELGDSALYFCASSATGVYYEQYFGPGTRLTVT.

The chain links TRBV19 to TRBJ2-1; D is ambiguous. V lost 3 bases and J 3 bases, leaving 12 bases between the germline ends. Germline lookup yields CDR1 LNHDA and CDR2 SQIVND (reference sequence). The CDR3 runs 15 residues. In nucleotides, the CDR3 is TGTGCCAGTAGTATTTTCGACACCGACTACAATGAGCAGTTCTTC. This codes for CASSIFDTDYNEQFF.

This clone was counted a few times. In DNA form, the CDR3 reads TGTGCCTGGACCATGGGAAGCTATGGCTACACCTTC. It encodes CAWTMGSYGYTF. The chain is built from TRBV30 and TRBJ1-2; D ambiguous. Trimming took off 4 bases at V and 4 bases at J, with 10 bases between the two ends. From germline, CDR1 is GTSNPN and CDR2 SVGIG (reference sequence). The length of the CDR3 is 12 residues.

The rearrangement links TRBV25-1 to TRBJ2-7; no reliable D call. This CDR3 has 13 amino acids. CDR1 is MGHDK and CDR2 is SYGVNS in the germline V gene. The V gene lost 1 base and the J gene lost 3 bases, with 7 bases spanning the gap. The CDR3 DNA reads TGTGCCAGCAGTGAATGGGCAGTCTACGAGCAGTACTTC. Translated, it gives CASSEWAVYEQYF.

The chain carries TRBV3-1 (or the pseudogene TRBV3-2) and TRBJ2-1; D is perhaps TRBD2 (6 bases). Deletions cut 3 bases from V and 9 bases from J, with 12 bases between. Germline CDR1 LGHDT, CDR2 YNNKEL (reference sequence). CDR3 length: 13 residues. Here the CDR3 reads CASSHGDFGEQFF. In DNA form, the CDR3 reads TGTGCCAGCAGCCATGGGGACTTTGGTGAGCAGTTCTTC.